The source of this T cell receptor (beta chain) is a study of neurological immune-mediated disorders. Broader study findings: Healthy controls had more TCR clonal expansion than multiple sclerosis, which showed the least, whereas HTLV-1-associated myelopathy showed the most.

Concerning this clonotype itself: What it recognizes is unknown.

Trimming cost V 9 bases and J 7 bases, with 17 bases left between them. Germline V gene data show CDR1 as SGHRS and CDR2 as YFSETQ. The CDR3 extends over 13 amino acids. The cDNA was produced through 5'RACE with 10-nucleotide random UMIs. In each sequencing run, over 160 million TCR-beta sequences were generated from 15-18 subjects. TCRdb called the 5' RACE reads again in MiXCR, with one record for every CDR3 protein. The table includes about 38,000 distinct CDR3 sequences, approximately 4.4% detected once. The T cells used for sorted libraries numbered roughly 1 million, either CD4+ or CD8+. This clonotype was obtained from a young man in good health. What was sequenced was CD4+ T cells from blood. J is TRBJ2-1 and V is TRBV5-1; tentatively, D is TRBD1 (5 bases). Written as DNA, the CDR3 is TGCGCCAACAACTTGGAAAGGGGTAATGAGCAGTTCTTC. Encoded protein: CANNLERGNEQFF.